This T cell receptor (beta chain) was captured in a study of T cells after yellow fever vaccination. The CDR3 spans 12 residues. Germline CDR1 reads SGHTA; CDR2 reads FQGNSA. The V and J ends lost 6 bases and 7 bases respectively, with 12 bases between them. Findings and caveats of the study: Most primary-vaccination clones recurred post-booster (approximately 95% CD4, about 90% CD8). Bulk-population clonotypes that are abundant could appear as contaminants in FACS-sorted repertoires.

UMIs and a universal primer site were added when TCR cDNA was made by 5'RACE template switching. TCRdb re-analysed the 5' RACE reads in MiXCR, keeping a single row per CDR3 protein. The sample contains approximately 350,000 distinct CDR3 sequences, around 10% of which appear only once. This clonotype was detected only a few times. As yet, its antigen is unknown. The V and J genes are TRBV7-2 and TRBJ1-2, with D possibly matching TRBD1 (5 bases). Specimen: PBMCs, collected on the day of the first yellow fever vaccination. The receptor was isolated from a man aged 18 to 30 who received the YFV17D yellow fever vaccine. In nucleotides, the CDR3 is TGTGCCAGCAGTCCGTCCGGGGCTGGCTACACCTTC. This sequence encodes CASSPSGAGYTF.